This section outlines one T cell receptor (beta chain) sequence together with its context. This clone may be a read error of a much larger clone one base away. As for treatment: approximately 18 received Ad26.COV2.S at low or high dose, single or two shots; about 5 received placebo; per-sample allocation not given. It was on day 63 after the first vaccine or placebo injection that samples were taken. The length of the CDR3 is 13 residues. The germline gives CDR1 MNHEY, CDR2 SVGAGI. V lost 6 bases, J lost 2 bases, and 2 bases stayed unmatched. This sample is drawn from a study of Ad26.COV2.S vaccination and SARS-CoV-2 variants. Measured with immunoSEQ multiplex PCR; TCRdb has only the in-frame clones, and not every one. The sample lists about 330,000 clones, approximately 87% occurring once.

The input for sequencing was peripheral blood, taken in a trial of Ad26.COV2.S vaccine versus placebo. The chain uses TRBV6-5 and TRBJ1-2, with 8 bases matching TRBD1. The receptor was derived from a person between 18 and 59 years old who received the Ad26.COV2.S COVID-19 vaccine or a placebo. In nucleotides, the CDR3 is TGTGCCAGCAGGCGGACAGGGAACTATGGCTACACCTTC. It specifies CASRRTGNYGYTF.